What follows describes a single TCR beta chain. These data belong to a study of blood T cell repertoires in COVID-19. Study overall: In each case, the material was cDNA or gDNA derived from T cells, B-cell-depleted T cells, or PBMCs.

The J segment lost 8 bases and the V segment lost 6 bases, leaving 4 bases of the junction unmatched. This CDR3 region has 12 residues. From germline, CDR1 is MNHEY and CDR2 SMNVEV (reference sequence). Per the original methods: Counts of nucleated cells, estimated from reference gene primer amplification, were obtained. Some clones are missing from TCRdb's copy, which holds only in-frame ones; the method was immunoSEQ multiplex PCR. The V and J calls and clone size are taken from that table; D and trimming were inferred from the DNA. Among 55,000 to 65,000 clones, less than 90% were seen once, and the ten largest hold roughly 4.6%.

The chain has TRBV27 and TRBJ2-3; TRBD1 aligns across 8 bases. Material for sequencing was peripheral blood. The receptor comes from a man older than 75 in a cohort sampled during active COVID-19. In nucleotides, the CDR3 is TGTGCCAGCAGCTCACAGGGGGGTACGCAGTATTTT. Its translation is CASSSQGGTQYF.